The 2 T cell receptor beta chains below come from one sample, sequenced in a study of monozygotic twins with inflammatory bowel disease. TCRdb derives one entry per CDR3 protein from the 5' RACE reads, leaving out DNA. This sample's table has 400,000 to 500,000 distinct CDR3 sequences. What was sequenced was blood. Receptors were obtained from a human donor with ulcerative colitis or Crohn's disease, or a healthy co-twin of an affected twin (not recorded which).

This chain links TRBV20-1 with TRBJ2-1; TCRdb picks TRBD2, but there is no DNA to check that call. CDR1 is DFQATT and CDR2 is SNEGSKA in the germline V gene (reference sequence). This CDR3 comprises 16 residues. CDR3: CSAALLAGGPSNEQLF.

The chain joins TRBV20-1 to TRBJ1-6. This CDR3 has 18 amino acids. In germline, CDR1 is DFQATT, CDR2 SNEGSKA (reference sequence). CDR3: CSARDRGEGSSYNSPLHF.